This TCR beta chain was identified during a study of glioma-infiltrating T cells after dendritic cell vaccination. The PCR used 60 V beta and 13 J beta primers. This table comes from immunoSEQ multiplex PCR, and its TCRdb copy is limited to in-frame clones, with some not included. Of 95,000 to 110,000 clones listed, roughly 79% are singletons. Germline V CDR1 and CDR2: SGHNT, YENEEA. With V trimmed by 5 bases and J by 6 bases, 6 bases remained unmatched. The CDR3 covers 14 residues. The sample here was blood, taken before dendritic cell vaccination. This chain joins TRBV11-3 and TRBJ2-2, with TRBD1 identical over 7 bases. This receptor was identified in a human donor with glioblastoma. CDR3 DNA sequence: TGTGCCAGCAGCAAACAGGGGTGGGCCGGGGAGCTGTTTTTT. Its translation: CASSKQGWAGELFF.